This TCR beta chain was identified in a study of CD8+ T cells in alopecia areata. This CDR3 contains 13 residues. Germline V gene sequence: CDR1 GTSNPN, CDR2 SVGIG (reference sequence). V was shortened by 0 bases and J by 4 bases, with 9 bases between the two germline ends. The sequencing template was cDNA reverse transcribed from extracted RNA. TCRdb's copy holds only in-frame clones and misses some; the assay was immunoSEQ multiplex PCR. The data contain more than 200,000 clones, around two thirds of them singletons. V and J are TRBV30 and TRBJ1-2; perhaps TRBD1 as D (5 bases). This sample comprised CD4+ T cells sorted from blood, obtained at week 0. This clonotype originated in a human donor with alopecia areata. The CDR3, as DNA: TGTGCCTGGAGTGTCACAGGAGCCTATGGCTACACCTTC. Its protein is CAWSVTGAYGYTF. Together with reference TRBV30 and TRBJ1-2, the CDR3 gives the full variable domain: SQTIHQWPATLVQPVGSPLSLECTVEGTSNPNLYWYRQAAGRGLQLLFYSVGIGQISSEVPQNLSASRPQDRQFILSSKKLLLSDSGFYLCAWSVTGAYGYTFGSGTRLTVV.